Presented here are 19 T cell receptor beta chains from one specimen sequenced in a study of control samples from healthy donors and cancer patients. Sequencing was performed with immunoSEQ multiplex PCR; in TCRdb, only in-frame clones are kept and a portion is missing. The sample lists about 120,000 clones, roughly nine tenths occurring once. The specimen was PBMCs. The receptor set was obtained from a woman in her forties or fifties with colorectal cancer.

The rearrangement links TRBV12-3 or TRBV12-4 to TRBJ2-7, with D perhaps TRBD1 (5 bases). This CDR3 spans 12 amino acids. Between the trimmed V and J ends, which lost 2 bases and 4 bases, there was a span of 6 bases. The CDR3 spells CASSLQGYEQYF. The CDR3 DNA reads as TGTGCCAGCAGTTTACAGGGTTACGAGCAGTACTTC.

The chain has TRBV11-2 and TRBJ2-3; 12 nucleotides agree with TRBD2. In germline, CDR1 is SGHAT, CDR2 FQNNGV. Unmatched junction bases numbered 6, after V lost 0 bases and J lost 5 bases. The CDR3 loop spans 17 amino acids. DNA for the CDR3: TGTGCCAGCAGCTTAGAGTCTAGCGGGAGGGGGGGAGATACGCAGTATTTT. This codes for CASSLESSGRGGDTQYF.

The chain uses TRBV19 and TRBJ2-6, with a possible D match to TRBD1 (5 bases). The CDR3 is 16 residues long. CDR1 and CDR2 from the germline V gene are LNHDA and SQIVND (reference sequence). The V gene lost 5 bases and the J gene lost 0 bases, with 11 bases spanning the gap. The CDR3 is CASSSQGNSGANVLTF. As DNA, the CDR3 is TGTGCCAGTAGTTCCCAGGGCAACTCTGGGGCCAACGTCCTGACTTTC.

The chain combines TRBV4-1 with TRBJ1-6; no definite D call. V was cut by 5 bases and J by 10 bases, with 12 bases left in between. Germline loops: CDR1 MGHRA, CDR2 YSYEKL. The length of the CDR3 is 13 residues. CDR3 region: CASSWGVGSPLHF. The CDR3 DNA reads TGCGCCAGCAGCTGGGGTGTGGGGTCACCCCTCCACTTT.

The rearrangement joins TRBV7-6 to TRBJ1-2, with 9 bases aligning to TRBD1. V was pared by 0 bases and J by 8 bases, with 10 bases of the junction left unmatched. The CDR3 runs to 16 residues. CDR1 SGHVS and CDR2 FNYEAQ come from the germline V gene. The CDR3 region is CASSLAGQGVIGGYTF. CDR3 in DNA: TGTGCCAGCAGCTTAGCGGGACAGGGAGTAATAGGAGGCTACACCTTC.

As to this clone: Other nucleotide sequences in the sample specify the same CDR3. The rearrangement uses TRBV30 and TRBJ1-6, with 9 bases matching TRBD1. The CDR3 is 14 residues long. Germline CDR1 and CDR2: GTSNPN and SVGIG (reference sequence). With 0 bases clipped from V and 7 bases from J, the junction kept 1 base outside the gene matches. This CDR3 is CAWSVGQGNSPLHF. In DNA form, the CDR3 reads TGTGCCTGGAGTGTCGGACAGGGGAATTCACCCCTCCACTTT.

This chain uses TRBV15 with TRBJ2-3, with 9 bases fitting TRBD2. With 2 bases clipped from V and 0 bases from J, the junction kept 6 bases outside the gene matches. The length of the CDR3 is 17 residues. Per the germline V gene, CDR1 is LNHNV and CDR2 is YYDKDF (reference sequence). The CDR3 sequence is CATSRLPTSGSTDTQYF. The CDR3 DNA reads TGTGCCACCAGCAGATTGCCGACTAGCGGAAGCACAGATACGCAGTATTTT.

In DNA form, the CDR3 reads TGTGCCAGCAGTCCGACAGGGATGACTGAAGCTTTCTTT. Translating gives CASSPTGMTEAFF. The V gene is TRBV6-5, the J gene TRBJ1-1; 7 bases are a match to TRBD1. Germline V gene lookup returns CDR1 MNHEY and CDR2 SVGAGI. J lost 5 bases, V lost 5 bases, and 5 bases had no gene match. The CDR3 is made up of 13 amino acids.

V usage is TRBV6-6 and J usage is TRBJ2-3; 7 bases are a match to TRBD2. The CDR3 contains 12 residues. Germline V gene sequence: CDR1 MNHNY, CDR2 SVGAGI (reference sequence). V lost 5 bases to trimming and J lost 7 bases; unmatched junction nucleotides: 3. The CDR3: CASSAGRNTQYF. CDR3 sequence (DNA): TGTGCCAGCAGTGCCGGGAGGAATACGCAGTATTTT.

The chain recombines TRBV10-2 with TRBJ2-3; 7 bases align to TRBD2. Germline loops: CDR1 WSHSY, CDR2 SAAADI. V lost 2 bases and J lost 10; bases outside the gene matches: 9. This CDR3 spans 14 amino acids. CDR3 region: CASSEGGDATSQYF. The CDR3 DNA follows: TGCGCCAGCAGTGAGGGGGGGGACGCCACTTCGCAGTATTTT.

The rearrangement joins TRBV28 to TRBJ1-3; 8 bases are shared with TRBD1. This CDR3 spans 17 amino acids. V gave up 6 bases and J gave up 2 bases; unmatched junction bases: 12. Germline V gives CDR1 MDHEN, CDR2 SYDVKM. The CDR3 DNA is TGTGCCAGCAGGCTGGGGACAGGCCTGGCTCCTGGAAACACCATATATTTT. This encodes CASRLGTGLAPGNTIYF.

CDR3 loop: CSVEDPIQLGYYGYTF. The CDR3 DNA reads TGCAGCGTTGAAGACCCTATCCAACTTGGCTACTATGGCTACACCTTC. The chain couples TRBV29-1 to TRBJ1-2; D is undetermined. The CDR3 covers 16 residues. Between the trimmed V and J ends, which lost 0 bases and 3 bases, there was a span of 17 bases. Germline values: CDR1 SQVTM, CDR2 ANQGSEA.

V and J are TRBV28 and TRBJ2-1; TRBD1 aligns across 9 bases. The V gene's germline CDR1 is MDHEN and CDR2 SYDVKM. The length of the CDR3 is 16 residues. J gave up 6 bases and V 6 bases, and 12 bases lay outside the gene matches. In DNA form, the CDR3 reads TGTGCCAGCAGCGGCCCCGGGACAGGGAGTAGCAATGAGCAGTTCTTC. The encoded protein is CASSGPGTGSSNEQFF.

The rearrangement uses TRBV28 and TRBJ2-7; 7 nucleotides line up with TRBD2. J was trimmed by 2 bases and V by 11 bases; bases with no gene match: 24. Germline loops: CDR1 MDHEN, CDR2 SYDVKM. The CDR3 sequence is 18 residues long. CDR3 DNA sequence: TGTGCCGGTATAACGGGGGGTTGGAGCGACTTTAAAGCCTACGAGCAGTACTTC. Protein product: CAGITGGWSDFKAYEQYF.

This clone was detected only once. This chain connects TRBV7-9 to TRBJ2-1; D tentatively reads TRBD1 or TRBD2 (6 bases each). The germline gives CDR1 SEHNR, CDR2 FQNEAQ (reference sequence). V dropped 3 bases and J dropped 1 base, with 10 bases sitting between them. The CDR3 runs 15 residues. The CDR3 nucleotides read TGTGCCAGCAGCTTGGAGGGGGGATCCTACAATGAGCAGTTCTTC. It is translated as CASSLEGGSYNEQFF.

V is TRBV5-1 and J is TRBJ1-6; TRBD1 is a possible D gene (5 bases). Germline CDR1 reads SGHRS; CDR2 reads YFSETQ. The CDR3 contains 14 residues. Between the trimmed V and J ends, which lost 3 bases and 10 bases, there was a span of 14 bases. The CDR3 sequence is CASSSGAGTSPLHF. The CDR3 nucleotides are TGCGCCAGCAGCTCTGGTGCAGGGACGTCACCCCTCCACTTT.

This sequence joins TRBV7-2 and TRBJ1-4; D unresolved. V was cut by 5 bases and J by 3 bases, with 13 bases left in between. Germline CDR1 SGHTA, CDR2 FQGNSA. The CDR3 runs 15 residues. The CDR3 bases are TGTGCCAGCAGCAAGGGTGATTCGGCTAATGAAAAACTGTTTTTT. Amino acids: CASSKGDSANEKLFF. The full variable domain, its missing parts supplied by reference TRBV7-2 and TRBJ1-4, is GAGVSQSPSNKVTEKGKDVELRCDPISGHTALYWYRQSLGQGLEFLIYFQGNSAPDKSGLPSDRFSAERTGGSVSTLTIQRTQQEDSAVYLCASSKGDSANEKLFFGSGTQLSVL.

The genes are TRBV14 and TRBJ2-7; D ambiguous. Trimming stripped 4 bases from V and 3 bases from J, with 4 bases between. The CDR3 has 11 residues. Germline values: CDR1 SGHDN, CDR2 FVKESK. The CDR3 reads CASSRDYEQYF. The CDR3 bases are TGTGCCAGCAGCCGTGACTACGAGCAGTACTTC.

The chain has TRBV5-1 and TRBJ1-1; D is undetermined. With 1 base removed from V and 0 bases from J, the gap between germline ends came to 4 bases. The V gene's germline CDR1 is SGHRS and CDR2 YFSETQ. CDR3 length: 13 amino acids. The CDR3 region has the DNA TGCGCCAGCAGCTTGACGATGAACACTGAAGCTTTCTTT. Protein product: CASSLTMNTEAFF.